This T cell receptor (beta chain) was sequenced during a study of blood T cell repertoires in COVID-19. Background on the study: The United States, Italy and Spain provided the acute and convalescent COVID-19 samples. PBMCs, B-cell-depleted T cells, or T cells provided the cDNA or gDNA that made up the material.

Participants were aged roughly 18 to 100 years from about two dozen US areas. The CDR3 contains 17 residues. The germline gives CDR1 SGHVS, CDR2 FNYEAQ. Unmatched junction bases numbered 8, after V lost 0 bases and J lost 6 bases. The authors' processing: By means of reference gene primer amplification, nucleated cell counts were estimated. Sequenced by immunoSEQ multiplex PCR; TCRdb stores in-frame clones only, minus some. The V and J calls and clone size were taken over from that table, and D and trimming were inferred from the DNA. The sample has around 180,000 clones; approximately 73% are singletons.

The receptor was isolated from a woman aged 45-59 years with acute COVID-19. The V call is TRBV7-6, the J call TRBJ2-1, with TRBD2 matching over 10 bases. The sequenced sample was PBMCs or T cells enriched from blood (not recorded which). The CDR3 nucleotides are TGTGCCAGCAGCTTAGCTCTTCCGGCTAGCGGGGGCAATGAGCAGTTCTTC. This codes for CASSLALPASGGNEQFF.